This T cell receptor beta chain was identified in a study of cytomegalovirus exposure and HLA in healthy donors. Broader study findings: Cytomegalovirus association was listed for 164 TCR beta chains.

Generated by immunoSEQ multiplex PCR, the TCRdb table keeps only in-frame clones and is missing some. The data contain hundreds of thousands of clones, approximately 87% of them singletons. As regards this clone: No antigen is known for it.

CDR1 KGHSY and CDR2 FQNENV come from the germline V gene. The V gene lost 4 bases and the J gene lost 0 bases, with 1 base spanning the gap. CDR3 size: 12 residues. The receptor comes from a woman aged 18-30 years in good health and CMV-seronegative. The source material was PBMCs. The chain recombines TRBV16 with TRBJ1-5; D gene ambiguous. For the CDR3, the DNA is TGTGCCAGCAGCCTTAGCAATCAGCCCCAGCATTTT. Translated: CASSLSNQPQHF.